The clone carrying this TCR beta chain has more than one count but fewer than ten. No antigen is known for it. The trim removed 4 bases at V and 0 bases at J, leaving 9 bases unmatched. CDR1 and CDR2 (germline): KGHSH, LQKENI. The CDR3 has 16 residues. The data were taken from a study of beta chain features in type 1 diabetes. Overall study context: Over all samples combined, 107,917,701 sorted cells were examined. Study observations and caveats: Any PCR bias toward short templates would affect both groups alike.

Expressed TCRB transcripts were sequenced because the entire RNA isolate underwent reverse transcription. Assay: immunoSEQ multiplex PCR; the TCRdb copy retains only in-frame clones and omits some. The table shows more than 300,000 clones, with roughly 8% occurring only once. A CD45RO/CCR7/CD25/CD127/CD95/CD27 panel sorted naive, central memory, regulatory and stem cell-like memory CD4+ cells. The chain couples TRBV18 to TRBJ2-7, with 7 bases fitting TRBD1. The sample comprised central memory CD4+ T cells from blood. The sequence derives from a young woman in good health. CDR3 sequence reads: CASSRLTGDLSYEQYF. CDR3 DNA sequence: TGTGCCAGCTCACGACTTACAGGGGACCTCTCCTACGAGCAGTACTTC.